This T cell receptor (beta chain) was captured in a study of blood T cell repertoires in COVID-19. Turning to the study itself: Specimens from acute and convalescent COVID-19 originated in the United States, Italy and Spain. PBMCs, B-cell-depleted T cells, or T cells were the source of the cDNA or gDNA that made up the material.

Methods used by the authors: Reference gene primer amplification yielded estimated nucleated cell counts. This table comes from immunoSEQ multiplex PCR, and its TCRdb copy is limited to in-frame clones, with some not included. That table is the source of V, J and clone size, and D and trimming were worked out from the DNA. The sample holds about 43,000 clones, about 86% seen once. Patients from Seattle were sampled longitudinally, starting during active infection. The CDR3 is 14 amino acids. CDR1 is LGHNA and CDR2 is YNFKEQ in the germline V gene. V lost 0 bases to trimming and J lost 9 bases, with 13 bases between them.

The receptor comes from a man aged 35 to 55 with COVID-19, enrolled during active disease. Sequenced material: peripheral blood. This chain uses TRBV4-2 with TRBJ2-3, with unresolved D. This CDR3 is CASSQDPRDSTQYF. The DNA of the CDR3 is TGTGCCAGCAGCCAAGATCCCCGCGACTCGACGCAGTATTTT.